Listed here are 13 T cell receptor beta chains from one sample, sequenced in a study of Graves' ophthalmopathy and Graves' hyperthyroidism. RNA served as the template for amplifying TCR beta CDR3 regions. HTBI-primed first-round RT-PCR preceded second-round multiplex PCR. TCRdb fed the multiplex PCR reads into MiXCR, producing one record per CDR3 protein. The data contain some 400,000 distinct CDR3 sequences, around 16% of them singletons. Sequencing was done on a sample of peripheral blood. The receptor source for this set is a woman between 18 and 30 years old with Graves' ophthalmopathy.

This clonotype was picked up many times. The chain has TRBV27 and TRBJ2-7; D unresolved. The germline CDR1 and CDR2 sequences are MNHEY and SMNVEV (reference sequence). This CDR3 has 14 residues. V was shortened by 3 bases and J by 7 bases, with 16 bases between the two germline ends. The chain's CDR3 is CASSFSGSPREQYF. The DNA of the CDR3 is TGTGCCAGCAGTTTCTCTGGGTCCCCTAGGGAGCAGTACTTC.

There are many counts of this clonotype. The CDR3 bases are TGTGCCAGCAGTGACCCAGGGGGAGGTCTCATGAACACTGAAGCTTTCTTT. Translating gives CASSDPGGGLMNTEAFF. The gene calls are TRBV2 and TRBJ1-1; the match to TRBD1 covers 7 bases. Trimming at V came to 3 bases and at J to 0 bases, leaving 10 bases not matched to a gene. This CDR3 has 17 amino acids. In germline, CDR1 is SNHLY, CDR2 FYNNEI.

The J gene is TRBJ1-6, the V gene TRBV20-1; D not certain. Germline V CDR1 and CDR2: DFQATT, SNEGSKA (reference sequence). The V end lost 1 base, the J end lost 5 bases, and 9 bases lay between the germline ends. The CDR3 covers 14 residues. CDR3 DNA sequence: TGCAGTGCTAGAGGTGGATCGAATAATTCACCCCTCCACTTT. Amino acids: CSARGGSNNSPLHF.

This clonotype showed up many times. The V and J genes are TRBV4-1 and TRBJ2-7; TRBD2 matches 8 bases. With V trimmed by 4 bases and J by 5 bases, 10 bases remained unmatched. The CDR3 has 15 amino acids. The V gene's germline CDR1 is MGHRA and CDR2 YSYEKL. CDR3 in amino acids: CASSLLGGGRNEQYF. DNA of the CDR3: TGCGCCAGCAGCCTCTTAGGCGGGGGGAGGAACGAGCAGTACTTC.

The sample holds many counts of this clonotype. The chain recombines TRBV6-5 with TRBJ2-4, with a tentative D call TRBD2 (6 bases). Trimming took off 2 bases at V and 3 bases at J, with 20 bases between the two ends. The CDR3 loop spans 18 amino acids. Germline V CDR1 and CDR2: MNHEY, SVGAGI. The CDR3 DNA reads TGTGCCAGCAGTTACCTTACCGGGACTGGGCGCGTCAAAAACATTCAGTACTTC. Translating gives CASSYLTGTGRVKNIQYF.

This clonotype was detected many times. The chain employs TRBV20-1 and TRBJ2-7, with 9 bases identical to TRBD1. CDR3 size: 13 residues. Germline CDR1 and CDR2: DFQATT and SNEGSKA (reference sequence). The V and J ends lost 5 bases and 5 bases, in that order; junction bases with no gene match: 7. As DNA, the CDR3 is TGCAGTGCTCAACAGGGGGCAATCCACGAGCAGTACTTC. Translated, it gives CSAQQGAIHEQYF.

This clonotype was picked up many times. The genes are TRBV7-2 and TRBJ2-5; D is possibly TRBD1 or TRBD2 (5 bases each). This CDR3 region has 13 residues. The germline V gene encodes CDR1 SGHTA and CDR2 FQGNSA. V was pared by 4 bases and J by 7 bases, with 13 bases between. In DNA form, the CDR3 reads TGTGCCAGCAGCTGGGGAGTAACAGGGACCCAGTACTTC. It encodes CASSWGVTGTQYF.

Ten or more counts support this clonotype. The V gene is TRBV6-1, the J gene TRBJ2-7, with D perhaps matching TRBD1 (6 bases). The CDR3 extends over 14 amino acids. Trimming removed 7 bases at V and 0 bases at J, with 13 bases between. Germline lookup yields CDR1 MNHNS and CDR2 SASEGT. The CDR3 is CASTTRDNSYEQYF. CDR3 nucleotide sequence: TGTGCCAGCACCACAAGGGACAACTCCTACGAGCAGTACTTC.

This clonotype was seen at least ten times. The CDR3 protein is CASRMISGRTGELFF. The CDR3 DNA reads as TGTGCCAGCAGAATGATTAGCGGGAGGACCGGGGAGCTGTTTTTT. The J gene is TRBJ2-2, the V gene TRBV11-2; TRBD2 matches at 10 bases. The V and J ends lost 6 bases and 5 bases, in that order; junction bases with no gene match: 6. This CDR3 comprises 15 residues. Germline CDR1 is SGHAT and CDR2 is FQNNGV.

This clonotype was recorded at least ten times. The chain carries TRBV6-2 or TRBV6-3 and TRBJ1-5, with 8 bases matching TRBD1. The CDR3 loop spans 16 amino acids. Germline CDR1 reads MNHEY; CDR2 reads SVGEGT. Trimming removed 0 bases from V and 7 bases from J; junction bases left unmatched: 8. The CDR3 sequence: CASSYSIQGAYQPQHF. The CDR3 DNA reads TGTGCCAGCAGTTACTCGATCCAGGGGGCATACCAGCCCCAGCATTTT.

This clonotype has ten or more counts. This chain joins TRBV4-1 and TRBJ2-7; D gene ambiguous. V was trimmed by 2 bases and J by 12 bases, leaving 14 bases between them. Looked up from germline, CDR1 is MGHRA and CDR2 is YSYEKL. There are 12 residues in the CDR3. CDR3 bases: TGCGCCAGCAGCCAATCCCTAGAGGTCCTGTACTTC. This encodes CASSQSLEVLYF.

CDR3 sequence reads: CASSQNGRGAAIMNEQYF. The CDR3, as DNA: TGCGCCAGCAGCCAAAACGGGAGAGGGGCCGCCATTATGAACGAGCAGTACTTC. This rearrangement joins TRBV4-3 to TRBJ2-7; a possible D gene is TRBD2 (6 bases). V was trimmed by 2 bases and J by 5 bases, leaving 25 bases between them. CDR3 length: 18 residues. Germline lookup yields CDR1 LGHNA and CDR2 YSLEER.

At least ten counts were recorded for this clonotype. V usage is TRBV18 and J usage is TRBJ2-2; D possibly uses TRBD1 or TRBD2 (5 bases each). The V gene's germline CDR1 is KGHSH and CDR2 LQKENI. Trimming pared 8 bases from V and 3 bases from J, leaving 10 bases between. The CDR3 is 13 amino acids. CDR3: CASPGPYTGELFF. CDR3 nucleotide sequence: TGTGCCAGCCCGGGACCCTACACCGGGGAGCTGTTTTTT.